This T cell receptor beta chain derives from a study of control samples from healthy donors and cancer patients (dated by TCRdb to the early 2020s). Libraries were constructed by the immunoSEQ multiplex PCR assay. TCRdb took this table from immuneACCESS and kept in-frame rearrangements with V and J called. Such tables lack part of the clones; where checked against another copy, unresolved V genes explain under half of the gap, and the rest is unexplained. The sample yields 100,000 or so clones; approximately 90% were counted once. The ten largest make up 7.5% to 10% of the sample. V is pruned by 4 bases and J by 5 bases, leaving 1 base of the junction without a gene match. CDR1 and CDR2 are drawn from the germline V gene: SGHAT, FQNNGV. From its cysteine to its phenylalanine, the CDR3 spans 12 amino acids. The CDR3 DNA has 36 bases and is translated from base 1. This clone was counted a single time. Its cognate antigen has yet to be identified. One base away there is no much larger clone; base qualities are not given.

The V and J genes are TRBV11-2 and TRBJ2-5, with 7 junctional bases fitting TRBD1. Input material: blood. The source is a young man in good health. Here the CDR3 is given as CASSSTGETQYF. The DNA is as follows: TGTGCCAGCAGCTCGACAGGGGAGACCCAGTACTTC. Full variable domain (CDR3 extended with the reference TRBV11-2 and TRBJ2-5 proteins): EAGVAQSPRYKIIEKRQSVAFWCNPISGHATLYWYQQILGQGPKLLIQFQNNGVVDDSQLPKDRFSAERLKGVDSTLKIQPAKLEDSAVYLCASSSTGETQYFGPGTRLLVL.